This entry lists 9 T cell receptor beta chains sequenced from one sample in a study of cytomegalovirus exposure and HLA in healthy donors (TCRdb year 2017). Library preparation was by the immunoSEQ multiplex PCR assay. Entries here come from immuneACCESS through TCRdb and include only in-frame sequences with V and J called. Some clones fail to appear in such tables; in the studies checked, an unresolved V gene covers under half of the shortfall, and the cause of the remainder is unknown. The sample contains more than 85,000 clones, around 96% of them found a single time. The ten largest make up approximately 1% of the sample. Source material: PBMCs. The receptors stem from a woman aged 18-29 years in good health and CMV-seronegative.

J is TRBJ2-7 and V is TRBV30, with D possibly matching TRBD1 (6 bases). V was pared by 4 bases and J by 3 bases, with 10 bases between. Germline assignment: CDR1 GTSNPN and CDR2 SVGIG (reference sequence). The CDR3 runs to 12 residues. The CDR3 DNA is TGTGCCTGGAATGGGGGCGGCTACGAGCAGTACTTC. Translation gives CAWNGGGYEQYF.

This CDR3 reads CASSPGRGTSGSYNEQFF. The CDR3 coding sequence is TGCGCCAGCAGCCCCGGACGGGGGACTAGCGGCTCCTACAATGAGCAGTTCTTC. This rearrangement joins TRBV5-1 to TRBJ2-1; 11 bases align to TRBD2. Germline trimming cut 4 bases from V and 0 bases from J; bases unmatched to any gene: 9. This CDR3 has 18 residues. The germline gives CDR1 SGHRS, CDR2 YFSETQ.

The rearrangement links TRBV28 to TRBJ2-7; tentative D call: TRBD1 (6 bases). Trimming took off 10 bases at V and 6 bases at J, with 16 bases between the two ends. CDR1 MDHEN and CDR2 SYDVKM come from the germline V gene. The CDR3 length is 12 residues. The CDR3 sequence: CAKGTTLREQYF. CDR3 in DNA: TGTGCCAAAGGGACAACCTTACGCGAGCAGTACTTC.

This clone was counted once. V and J are TRBV5-6 and TRBJ2-3, with 10 bases fitting TRBD2. This CDR3 region has 15 residues. Germline CDR1 reads SGHDT; CDR2 reads YYEEEE. V gave up 4 bases and J gave up 2 bases; unmatched junction bases: 4. Here the CDR3 DNA reads TGTGCCAGCAGCGGGCTAGCGGGGGACACAGATACGCAGTATTTT. Translating gives CASSGLAGDTDTQYF.

The chain carries TRBV15 and TRBJ2-3, with 8 bases lining up with TRBD2. V lost 1 base, J lost 0 bases, and 12 bases stayed unmatched. CDR1 and CDR2 (germline): LNHNV, YYDKDF (reference sequence). The CDR3 totals 19 residues. The CDR3 sequence is CATSRAGAGVASSTDTQYF. For the CDR3, the DNA is TGTGCCACCAGCAGAGCAGGAGCGGGAGTGGCCTCTAGCACAGATACGCAGTATTTT.

The V gene is TRBV13, the J gene TRBJ1-1; D remains ambiguous. Trimming took off 3 bases at V and 10 bases at J, with 9 bases between the two ends. The CDR3 is 11 amino acids. In germline, CDR1 is PRHDT, CDR2 FYEKMQ (reference sequence). CDR3 sequence reads: CASSLDRGAFF. Written as DNA, the CDR3 is TGTGCCAGCAGCTTGGATCGGGGAGCTTTCTTT. The full variable domain, with the rest looked up from reference TRBV13 and TRBJ1-1, is AAGVIQSPRHLIKEKRETATLKCYPIPRHDTVYWYQQGPGQDPQFLISFYEKMQSDKGSIPDRFSAQQFSDYHSELNMSSLELGDSALYFCASSLDRGAFFGQGTRLTVV.

The chain employs TRBV28 and TRBJ1-2; 10 bases fit TRBD1. This CDR3 comprises 14 residues. V trimming: 5 bases; J trimming: 5 bases; junction bases outside the gene matches: 5. In germline, CDR1 is MDHEN, CDR2 SYDVKM. CDR3: CASSVDRGHYGYTF. The CDR3 coding sequence is TGTGCCAGCAGTGTAGACAGGGGGCATTATGGCTACACCTTC.

The rearrangement uses TRBV9 and TRBJ1-2; 8 bases fit TRBD1. CDR1 and CDR2 from the germline V gene are SGDLS and YYNGEE. J was trimmed by 5 bases and V by 3 bases; bases with no gene match: 9. This CDR3 comprises 15 residues. The DNA for the CDR3 is TGTGCCAGCAGCGGGAGCCAGGGGGCTGGATATGGCTACACCTTC. This sequence encodes CASSGSQGAGYGYTF.

The gene calls are TRBV30 and TRBJ2-7; 9 positions agree with TRBD1. Germline assignment: CDR1 GTSNPN and CDR2 SVGIG (reference sequence). The CDR3 contains 12 residues. J was trimmed by 6 bases and V by 8 bases; bases with no gene match: 8. CDR3 residues: CAHQQGASEQYF. CDR3 bases: TGTGCCCACCAACAGGGGGCTTCCGAGCAGTACTTC. The variable domain in full, with the rest retrieved from reference TRBV30 and TRBJ2-7, is SQTIHQWPATLVQPVGSPLSLECTVEGTSNPNLYWYRQAAGRGLQLLFYSVGIGQISSEVPQNLSASRPQDRQFILSSKKLLLSDSGFYLCAHQQGASEQYFGPGTRLTVT.